Listed here is a single T cell receptor (beta chain). Its antigen remains unknown. Profiling relied on immunoSEQ multiplex PCR, and the TCRdb table lists in-frame clones only, not all of them. This table has tens of thousands of clones, 85% to 95% appearing once. These data come from a study of OX40 agonist ivuxolimab in advanced cancers. Study at large: Prior checkpoint blockade (anti-PD-1, anti-PD-L1 or anti-CTLA-4) was permitted; approximately 41% had it.

Notes on the study in general: CD4+ and CD8+ blood T cells expanded clonally by week 6 at 0.1 to 3.0 mg/kg. Those patients achieving a partial response at 0.1-3.0 mg/kg showed among the lowest clonal expansion.

In germline, CDR1 is SGHNT, CDR2 YYREEE (reference sequence). Trimming at V came to 0 bases and at J to 8 bases, leaving 6 bases not matched to a gene. The CDR3 is 16 amino acids. This clonotype was obtained from an adult with an advanced solid tumor such as melanoma, head and neck, liver or kidney cancer. The chain carries TRBV5-4 and TRBJ2-1; TRBD2 aligns across 12 bases. Material: CD4+ or CD8+ T cells sorted from blood, obtained in a trial of the OX40 agonist ivuxolimab. CDR3 loop: CASSLGMGLAGHEQFF. CDR3 nucleotides: TGTGCCAGCAGCTTGGGGATGGGACTAGCGGGCCATGAGCAGTTCTTC. The full variable domain, completed using reference TRBV5-4 and TRBJ2-1, is ETGVTQSPTHLIKTRGQQVTLRCSSQSGHNTVSWYQQALGQGPQFIFQYYREEENGRGNFPPRFSGLQFPNYSSELNVNALELDDSALYLCASSLGMGLAGHEQFFGPGTRLTVL.